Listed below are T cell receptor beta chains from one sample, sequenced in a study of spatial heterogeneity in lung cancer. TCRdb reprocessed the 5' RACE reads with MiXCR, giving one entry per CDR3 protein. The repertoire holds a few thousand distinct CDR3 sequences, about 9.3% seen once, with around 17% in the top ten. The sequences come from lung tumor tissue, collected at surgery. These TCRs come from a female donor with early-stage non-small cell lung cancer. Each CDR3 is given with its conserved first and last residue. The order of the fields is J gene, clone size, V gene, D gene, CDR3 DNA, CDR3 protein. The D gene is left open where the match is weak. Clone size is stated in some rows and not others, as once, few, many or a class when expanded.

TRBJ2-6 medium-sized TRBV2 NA TGTGCCAGCAGTGAAGCGCGGAGCGGCTCTGGGGCCAACGTCCTGACTTTC CASSEARSGSGANVLTF
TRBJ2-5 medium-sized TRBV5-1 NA TGCGCCAGCAGCTTGGCCTTTGGGCGGGGTCAAGAGACCCAGTACTTC CASSLAFGRGQETQYF
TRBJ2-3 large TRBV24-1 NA TGTGCCACGGGGGGTGGCGCAGTCGGTGTTACGCAGTATTTT CATGGGAVGVTQYF
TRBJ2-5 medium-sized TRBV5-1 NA TGCGCCAGCAGCCTCAGTGAGTCCCAGTACTTC CASSLSESQYF
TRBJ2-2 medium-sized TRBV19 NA TGTGCCAGTAGTATCCGGACGGCGAACACCGGGGAGCTGTTTTTT CASSIRTANTGELFF
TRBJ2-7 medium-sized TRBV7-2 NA TGTGCCAGCAGCTTGGGGGGGCACTACTACGAGCAGTACTTC CASSLGGHYYEQYF
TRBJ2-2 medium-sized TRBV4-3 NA TGCGCCAGCAGCCAAGGATCAGTCCAGACCACCGGGGAGCTGTTTTTT CASSQGSVQTTGELFF
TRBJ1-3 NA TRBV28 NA TGTGCCAGCAGTTTATCGAACAGAGGAAACACCATATATTTT CASSLSNRGNTIYF
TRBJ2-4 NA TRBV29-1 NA TGCAGCGTTGGAAAGGGGTTTGACAAAAACATTCAGTACTTC CSVGKGFDKNIQYF
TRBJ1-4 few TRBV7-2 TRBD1 TGTGCCAGCAGCTCCCGGACAGGGGGAGAAAAACTGTTTTTT CASSSRTGGEKLFF
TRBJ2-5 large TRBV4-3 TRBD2 TGCGCCAGCAGCCAAGATGGGACGGGGGGAGAGACCCAGTACTTC CASSQDGTGGETQYF
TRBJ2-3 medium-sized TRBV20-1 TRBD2 TGCAGTGCTAGTCGAGCGGGGGCAACCACAGATACGCAGTATTTT CSASRAGATTDTQYF
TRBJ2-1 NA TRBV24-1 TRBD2 TGTGCCACCAGTGTGTCTAGCGGGGGCTTATACAATGAGCAGTTCTTC CATSVSSGGLYNEQFF
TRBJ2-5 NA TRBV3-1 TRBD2 TGTGCCAGCAGCCAAGGGAGGACTAGCAAAGAGACCCAGTACTTC CASSQGRTSKETQYF
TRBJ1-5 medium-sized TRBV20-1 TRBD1 TGCAGTGCTAGAGATCTAGGGGGGACAGGGGGCTGGAGCAATCAGCCCCAGCATTTT CSARDLGGTGGWSNQPQHF
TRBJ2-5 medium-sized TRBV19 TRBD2 TGTGCCAGTAGTATTGGGCTAGCGGGGGTCCAAGAGACCCAGTACTTC CASSIGLAGVQETQYF
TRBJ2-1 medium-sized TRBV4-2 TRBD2 TGTGCCAGCAGCATGAGAGTAGCGGGGGGGCCGGGTGAGCAGTTCTTC CASSMRVAGGPGEQFF
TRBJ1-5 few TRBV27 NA TGTGCCAGCAGTTTACGGGCCACCCGGGTTGAACAGCCCCAGCATTTT CASSLRATRVEQPQHF
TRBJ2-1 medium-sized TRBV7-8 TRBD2 TGTGCCAGCAGCTACTTAGCGGGGGGGCCCGGTGAGCAGTTCTTC CASSYLAGGPGEQFF
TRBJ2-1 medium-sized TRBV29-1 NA TGCAGCGCAAGGGGGGCCAATACCCATAATAGTGAGCAGTTCTTC CSARGANTHNSEQFF
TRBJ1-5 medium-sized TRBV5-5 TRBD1 TGTGCCAGCAGCCCGCGGACAGGGACGGAGCAGCCCCAGCATTTT CASSPRTGTEQPQHF
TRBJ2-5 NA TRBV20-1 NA TGCAGTGCTAGTTCATGGGGAGTACAAGAGACCCAGTACTTC CSASSWGVQETQYF
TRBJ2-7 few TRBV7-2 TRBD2 TGTGCCAGCAGCGGTCCTCCCTCTGGGCGGGGGGGCTCCTACGAGCAGTACTTC CASSGPPSGRGGSYEQYF
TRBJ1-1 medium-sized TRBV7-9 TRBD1 TGTGCCAGCAGCGTAACAGGGGGCGAATGTGCGTTT CASSVTGGECAF
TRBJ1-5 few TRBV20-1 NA TGCAGTCCTACGGGGCCTCGCAATCAGCCCCAGCATTTT CSPTGPRNQPQHF
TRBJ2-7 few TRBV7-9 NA TGTGCCAGCAGCCCCTCTTCCAGGATTAACTCCTACGAGCAGTACTTC CASSPSSRINSYEQYF
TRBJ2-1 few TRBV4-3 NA TGCGCCAGCAGCCATCAACCCGACTGGGCGGGTGGGGGCAATGAGCAGTTCTTC CASSHQPDWAGGGNEQFF
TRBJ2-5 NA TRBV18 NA TGTGCCAGCTCACCCGAAGAGACCCAGTACTTC CASSPEETQYF
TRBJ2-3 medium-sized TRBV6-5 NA TGTGCCAGCAGAACAGACACCTCCCTCGCAGATACGCAGTATTTT CASRTDTSLADTQYF
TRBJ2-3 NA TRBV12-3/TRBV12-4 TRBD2 TGTGCCAGCAGTTTCCTTGGGAGGGGAGATACGCAGTATTTT CASSFLGRGDTQYF
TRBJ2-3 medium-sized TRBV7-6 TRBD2 TGTGCCAGCAGCTTAGTAGCTAGCGGGACAGATACGCAGTATTTT CASSLVASGTDTQYF
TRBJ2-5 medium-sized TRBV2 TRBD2 TGTGCCAGCAGAAACCGCGGGGGGGCAAGCTGGGAGACCCAGTACTTC CASRNRGGASWETQYF
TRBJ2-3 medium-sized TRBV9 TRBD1 TGTGCCAGCAGCGCCAGGGGGCCAGATACGCAGTATTTT CASSARGPDTQYF
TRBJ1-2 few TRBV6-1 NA TGTGCCACCACCGAGCGGCCAGGGCCTTTCTATGGCTACACCTTC CATTERPGPFYGYTF
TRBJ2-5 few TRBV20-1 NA TGCAGTGCTAGGGAGGCGGGGCAAGAGACCCAGTACTTC CSAREAGQETQYF
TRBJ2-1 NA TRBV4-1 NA TGCGCCAGCAGCGCGGGGAGCTCCTACAATGAGCAGTTCTTC CASSAGSSYNEQFF
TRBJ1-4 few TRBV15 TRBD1 TGTGCCACCAGCAAAAACAGGGGCTCTAATGAAAAACTGTTTTTT CATSKNRGSNEKLFF
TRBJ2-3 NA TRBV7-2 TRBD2 TGTGCCAGCAGCAAGGGGGCGGGGGGGCCGAGCACAGATACGCAGTATTTT CASSKGAGGPSTDTQYF
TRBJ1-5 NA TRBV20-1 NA TGCAGTGCTAGACGGCAGCCGGCAAATCAGCCCCAGCATTTT CSARRQPANQPQHF
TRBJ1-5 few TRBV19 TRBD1 TGTGCCAGTAGTACTTCCGGGACAGGGGCTTCGTTGGGTTATCAGCCCCAGCATTTT CASSTSGTGASLGYQPQHF
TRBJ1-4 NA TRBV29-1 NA TGCAGCGTCGCGTATGGGGTCACAACTAATGAAAAACTGTTTTTT CSVAYGVTTNEKLFF
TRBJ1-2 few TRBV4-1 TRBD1 TGCGCCAGCAGCCTCCCGGGACAGACAGGGGGCCATGGCTACACCTTC CASSLPGQTGGHGYTF
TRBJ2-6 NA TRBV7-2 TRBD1 TGTGCCAGCAGCTCGGGACAGGGGGCGTTCGGGGCCAACGTCCTGACTTTC CASSSGQGAFGANVLTF
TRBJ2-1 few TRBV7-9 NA TGTGCCAGCAGCGTCGCAACCCCGTTCTCCTACAATGAGCAGTTCTTC CASSVATPFSYNEQFF
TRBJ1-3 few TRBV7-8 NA TGTGCCAGCAGCTTAGCGAAGGGCTCTGGAAACACCATATATTTT CASSLAKGSGNTIYF
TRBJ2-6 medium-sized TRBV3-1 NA TGTGCCAGCAGCCAACATCCGGGACAAAGCTCTGGGGCCAACGTCCTGACTTTC CASSQHPGQSSGANVLTF
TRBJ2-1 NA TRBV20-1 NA TGCAGTGCCACGAGGACTCGCGGCCGTGCGGAGCAGTTCTTC CSATRTRGRAEQFF
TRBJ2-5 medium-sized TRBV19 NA TGTGCCAGTAGTAGCCCGGGACAAAAAGAGACCCAGTACTTC CASSSPGQKETQYF
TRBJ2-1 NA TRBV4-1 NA TGCGCCAGCAGCCAAGGGTTCTCTTACTTCTTC CASSQGFSYFF
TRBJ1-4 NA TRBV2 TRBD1 TGTGCCAGCAGGGATATCCCGGGACAGGGAAGTGAAAAACTGTTTTTT CASRDIPGQGSEKLFF
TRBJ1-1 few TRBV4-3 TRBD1 TGCGCCAGCAGCTTAAACGCAGGGGGATCCACTGAAGCTTTCTTT CASSLNAGGSTEAFF
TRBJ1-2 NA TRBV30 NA TGTGCATCCCCCGGCCGGGGAAGTAACGGCTACACCTTC CASPGRGSNGYTF
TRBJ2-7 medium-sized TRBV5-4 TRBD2 TGTGCCAGCAGCTCACGCGGGGGGAAATACGAGCAGTACTTC CASSSRGGKYEQYF
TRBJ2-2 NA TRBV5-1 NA TGCGCCAGCAGCTGGACTCCGTGGGGGAGAAACACCGGGGAGCTGTTTTTT CASSWTPWGRNTGELFF
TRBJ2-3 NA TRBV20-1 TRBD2 TGCAGTGCAGAAAGCGGGGGTAGCACAGATACGCAGTATTTT CSAESGGSTDTQYF
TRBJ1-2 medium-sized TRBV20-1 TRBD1 TGCAGTGCCGCAGGGGGCTATGGCTACACCTTC CSAAGGYGYTF
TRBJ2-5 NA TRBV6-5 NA TGTGCCAGCAGTTACTTCGGAAGTTGGGAGGAGACCCAGTACTTC CASSYFGSWEETQYF
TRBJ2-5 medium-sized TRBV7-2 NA TGTGCCAGCAGCTTAGGCTTTCACACAAGCCAGACCCAGTACTTC CASSLGFHTSQTQYF